This T cell receptor (beta chain) is from a study of shared clonotypes between healthy human individuals. Study observations and caveats: Generally, naive subsets (rather than memory subsets) showed larger estimated richness.

Trimming left V 0 bases short and J 3 bases short, with 13 bases between. The CDR3 sequence is 15 residues long. Germline loops: CDR1 SGHNT, CDR2 YYREEE (reference sequence). The authors ran the assay at deep level. The authors loaded around 200 ng DNA, 25,000 to 30,000 T cell genomes, into sorted-subset replicate PCRs. Profiled with immunoSEQ multiplex PCR; TCRdb holds only in-frame clones, not every one. The table has 600,000 to 700,000 clones, around 73% seen once; the top ten hold more than 1.5%. Note on this clone: The antigen remains unidentified.

What was sequenced was memory CD4+ T cells sorted from blood. The sample's subset: CD45RA-negative fraction. V usage is TRBV5-4 and J usage is TRBJ2-7; D is perhaps TRBD2 (5 bases). The TCR originated in a woman aged 25-40 years in good health. The CDR3 region has the DNA TGTGCCAGCAGCTTGGGAGGGTCCCCTCACTACGAGCAGTACTTC. Residues: CASSLGGSPHYEQYF.